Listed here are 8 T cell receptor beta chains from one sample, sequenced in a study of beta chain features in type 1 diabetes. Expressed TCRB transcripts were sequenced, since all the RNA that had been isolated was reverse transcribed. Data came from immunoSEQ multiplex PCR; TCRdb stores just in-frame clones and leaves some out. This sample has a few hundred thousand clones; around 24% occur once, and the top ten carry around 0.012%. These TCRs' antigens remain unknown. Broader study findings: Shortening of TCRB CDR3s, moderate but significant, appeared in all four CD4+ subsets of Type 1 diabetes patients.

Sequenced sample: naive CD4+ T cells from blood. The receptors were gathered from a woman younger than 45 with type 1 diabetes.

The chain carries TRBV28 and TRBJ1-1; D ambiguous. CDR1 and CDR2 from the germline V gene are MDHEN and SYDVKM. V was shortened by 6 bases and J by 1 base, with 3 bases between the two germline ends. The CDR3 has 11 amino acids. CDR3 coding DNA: TGTGCCAGCAGACAGAACACTGAAGCTTTCTTT. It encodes CASRQNTEAFF. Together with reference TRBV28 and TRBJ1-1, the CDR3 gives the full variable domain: DVKVTQSSRYLVKRTGEKVFLECVQDMDHENMFWYRQDPGLGLRLIYFSYDVKMKEKGDIPEGYSVSREKKERFSLILESASTNQTSMYLCASRQNTEAFFGQGTRLTVV.

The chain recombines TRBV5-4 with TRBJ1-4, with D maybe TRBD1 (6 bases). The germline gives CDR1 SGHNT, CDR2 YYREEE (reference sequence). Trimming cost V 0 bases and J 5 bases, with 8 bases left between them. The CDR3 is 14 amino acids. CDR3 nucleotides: TGTGCCAGCAGCTTGGGGACAGAGAATGAAAAACTGTTTTTT. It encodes CASSLGTENEKLFF.

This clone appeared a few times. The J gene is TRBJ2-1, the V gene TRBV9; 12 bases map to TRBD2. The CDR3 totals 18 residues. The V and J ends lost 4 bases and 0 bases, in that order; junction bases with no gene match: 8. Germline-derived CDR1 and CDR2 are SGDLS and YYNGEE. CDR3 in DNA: TGTGCCAGCAGCCCCCGGACTAGCGGGGTTCTCTCCTACAATGAGCAGTTCTTC. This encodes CASSPRTSGVLSYNEQFF. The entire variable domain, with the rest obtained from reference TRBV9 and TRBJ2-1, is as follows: DSGVTQTPKHLITATGQRVTLRCSPRSGDLSVYWYQQSLDQGLQFLIQYYNGEERAKGNILERFSAQQFPDLHSELNLSSLELGDSALYFCASSPRTSGVLSYNEQFFGPGTRLTVL.

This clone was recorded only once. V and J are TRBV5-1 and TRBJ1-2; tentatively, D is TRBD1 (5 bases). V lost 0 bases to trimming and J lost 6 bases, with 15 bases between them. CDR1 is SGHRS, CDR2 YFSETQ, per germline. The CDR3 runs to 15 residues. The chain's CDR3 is CASSLEIWGGDGYTF. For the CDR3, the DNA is TGCGCCAGCAGCTTGGAAATTTGGGGCGGCGATGGCTACACCTTC. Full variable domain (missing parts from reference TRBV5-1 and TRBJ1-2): KAGVTQTPRYLIKTRGQQVTLSCSPISGHRSVSWYQQTPGQGLQFLFEYFSETQRNKGNFPGRFSGRQFSNSRSEMNVSTLELGDSALYLCASSLEIWGGDGYTFGSGTRLTVV.

The CDR3 is CASSHRDRESEKLFF. CDR3 in DNA: TGTGCCAGCAGCCACCGGGACAGGGAAAGTGAAAAACTGTTTTTT. The chain uses TRBV4-2 and TRBJ1-4, with TRBD1 matching 9 bases. This CDR3 region has 15 residues. CDR1 and CDR2 from the germline V gene are LGHNA and YNFKEQ. V lost 3 bases to trimming and J lost 7 bases; unmatched junction nucleotides: 6.

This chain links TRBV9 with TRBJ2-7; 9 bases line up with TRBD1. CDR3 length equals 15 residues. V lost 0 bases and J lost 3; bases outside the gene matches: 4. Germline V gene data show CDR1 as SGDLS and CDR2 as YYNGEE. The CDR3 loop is CASSVGQGDNYEQYF. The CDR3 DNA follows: TGTGCCAGCAGCGTAGGACAGGGGGATAACTACGAGCAGTACTTC.

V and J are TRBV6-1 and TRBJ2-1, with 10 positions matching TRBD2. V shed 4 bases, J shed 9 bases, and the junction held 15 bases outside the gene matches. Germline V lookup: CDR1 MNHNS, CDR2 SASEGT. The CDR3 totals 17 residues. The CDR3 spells CASSARAGLAGVAEQFF. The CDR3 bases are TGTGCCAGCAGTGCCCGGGCTGGGCTAGCGGGAGTTGCTGAGCAGTTCTTC.

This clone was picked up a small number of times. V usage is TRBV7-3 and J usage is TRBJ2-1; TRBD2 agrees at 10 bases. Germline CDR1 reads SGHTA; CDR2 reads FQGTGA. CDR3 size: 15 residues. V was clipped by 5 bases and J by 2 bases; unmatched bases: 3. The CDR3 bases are TGTGCCAGCAGCCAAACTAGCGGGACCTACAATGAGCAGTTCTTC. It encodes CASSQTSGTYNEQFF.